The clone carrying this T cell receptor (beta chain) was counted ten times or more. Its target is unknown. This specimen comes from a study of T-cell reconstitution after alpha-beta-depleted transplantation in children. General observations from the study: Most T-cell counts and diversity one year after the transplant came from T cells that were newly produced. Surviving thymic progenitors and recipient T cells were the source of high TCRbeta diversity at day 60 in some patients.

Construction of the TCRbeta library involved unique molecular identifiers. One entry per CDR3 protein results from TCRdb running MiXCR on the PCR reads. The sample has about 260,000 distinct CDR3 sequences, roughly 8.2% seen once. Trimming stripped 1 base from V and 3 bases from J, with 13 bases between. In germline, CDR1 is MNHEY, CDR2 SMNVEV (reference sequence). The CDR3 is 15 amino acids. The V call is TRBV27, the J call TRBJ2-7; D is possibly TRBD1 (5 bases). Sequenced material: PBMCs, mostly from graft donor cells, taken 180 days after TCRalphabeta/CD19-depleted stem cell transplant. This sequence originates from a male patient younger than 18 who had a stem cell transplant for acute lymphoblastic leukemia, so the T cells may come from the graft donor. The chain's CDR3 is CASSLLGDSNYEQYF. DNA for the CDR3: TGTGCCAGCAGTTTATTAGGAGACAGTAACTACGAGCAGTACTTC.